The 4 T cell receptor beta chains below all came from one sample that was sequenced in a study of neurological immune-mediated disorders. TCRdb called the 5' RACE reads again in MiXCR, with one record for every CDR3 protein. Of 64,000 or so distinct CDR3 sequences listed, 10% to 13% were seen once; the top ten hold roughly 9%. Indicated time point: longitudinal time-point 1 (baseline). Sequencing was carried out using PBMCs. These TCRs come from a man aged 25-40 years in good health.

The chain uses TRBV5-1 and TRBJ1-2, with 8 nucleotides matching TRBD1. The V gene end was trimmed by 1 base and the J gene end by 7 bases; junction bases not matched to a gene: 9. The CDR3 is 15 residues long. The germline V gene has CDR1 SGHRS and CDR2 YFSETQ. CDR3 DNA: TGCGCCAGCAGCTTGACACCGGGACAGGTTTCTGGCTACACCTTC. It specifies CASSLTPGQVSGYTF.

This clonotype occurred a few times. J is TRBJ2-7 and V is TRBV18; TRBD2 matches 9 bases. CDR3 length equals 19 residues. The trim removed 2 bases at V and 7 bases at J, leaving 21 bases unmatched. Germline CDR1 reads KGHSH; CDR2 reads LQKENI. Here the CDR3 reads CASSPTASAGPGTSREQYF. The CDR3 nucleotides read TGTGCCAGCTCACCAACCGCCTCGGCCGGACCGGGGACTAGCCGGGAGCAGTACTTC. Using reference TRBV18 and TRBJ2-7 for the parts outside the CDR3, the full variable domain is NAGVMQNPRHLVRRRGQEARLRCSPMKGHSHVYWYRQLPEEGLKFMVYLQKENIIDESGMPKERFSAEFPKEGPSILRIQQVVRGDSAAYFCASSPTASAGPGTSREQYFGPGTRLTVT.

Ten or more counts support this clonotype. This chain connects TRBV20-1 to TRBJ1-6; the D is unclear. This CDR3 contains 15 residues. Trimming stripped 3 bases from V and 3 bases from J, with 12 bases between. Germline CDR1 reads DFQATT; CDR2 reads SNEGSKA (reference sequence). The CDR3 reads CSARGPVVYNSPLHF. The CDR3 DNA follows: TGCAGTGCTAGGGGCCCAGTGGTCTATAATTCACCCCTCCACTTT.

This clonotype was recorded at least ten times. This chain links TRBV5-1 with TRBJ2-6; 8 nucleotides align to TRBD1. CDR1 and CDR2 from the germline V gene are SGHRS and YFSETQ. The ends lost 7 bases at V and 0 bases at J; junction bases unmatched: 9. CDR3 length equals 17 residues. CDR3 DNA sequence: TGCGCCAGCTATGGACAGGGACTCTTCTCTGGGGCCAACGTCCTGACTTTC. Translated: CASYGQGLFSGANVLTF.